The clone carrying this T cell receptor (beta chain) was seen many times. Per the germline V gene, CDR1 is SGDLS and CDR2 is YYNGEE. Trimming removed 1 base from V and 8 bases from J, with 9 bases in between. The CDR3 sequence is 13 residues long. The entry originates in a study of blood T cell repertoires in COVID-19. At the level of the study: The cDNA or gDNA used as material had been derived from T cells, B-cell-depleted T cells, or PBMCs.

Some clones are missing from TCRdb's copy, which holds only in-frame ones; the method was immunoSEQ multiplex PCR. The table shows about 180,000 clones, with 75% to 90% occurring only once. The gene calls are TRBV9 and TRBJ2-2; maybe TRBD2 (5 bases). This TCR came from a man aged 35 to 55 who had recovered from COVID-19. Sequencing was performed on PBMCs or T cells enriched from blood (not recorded which). CDR3 in amino acids: CASSVRPGGELFF. The CDR3 DNA reads as TGTGCCAGCAGCGTAAGGCCGGGAGGGGAGCTGTTTTTT.